The entry below describes one T cell receptor beta chain. Antigen specificity is unknown. This entry belongs to a study of OX40 agonist ivuxolimab in advanced cancers. On the study more broadly: Participants averaged about 60 years of age (range roughly 23 to 79) and were 75% to 90% male. Study-level points and caveats: More expanded clones were seen, on average, in CD8+ T cells than in CD4+. Doses of 0.1 to 3.0 mg/kg were accompanied by clonal expansion of CD4+ and CD8+ blood T cells by week 6.

The repertoire was sequenced with immunoSEQ multiplex PCR; TCRdb's copy has only in-frame clones and lacks some. The sample includes roughly 45,000 clones, approximately 84% of them seen just once. The material was CD4+ or CD8+ T cells sorted from blood, obtained in a trial of the OX40 agonist ivuxolimab. The origin of this receptor is an adult with an advanced solid tumor such as melanoma, head and neck, liver or kidney cancer.

This CDR3 is CASSEWVQGYF. Here the CDR3 DNA reads TGTGCCAGCAGTGAATGGGTCCAGGGGTACTTC. The chain combines TRBV6-1 with TRBJ2-7, with D perhaps matching TRBD1 (5 bases). The CDR3 loop spans 11 amino acids. Germline CDR1 reads MNHNS; CDR2 reads SASEGT. The V gene lost 2 bases and the J gene lost 12 bases, with 11 bases spanning the gap.